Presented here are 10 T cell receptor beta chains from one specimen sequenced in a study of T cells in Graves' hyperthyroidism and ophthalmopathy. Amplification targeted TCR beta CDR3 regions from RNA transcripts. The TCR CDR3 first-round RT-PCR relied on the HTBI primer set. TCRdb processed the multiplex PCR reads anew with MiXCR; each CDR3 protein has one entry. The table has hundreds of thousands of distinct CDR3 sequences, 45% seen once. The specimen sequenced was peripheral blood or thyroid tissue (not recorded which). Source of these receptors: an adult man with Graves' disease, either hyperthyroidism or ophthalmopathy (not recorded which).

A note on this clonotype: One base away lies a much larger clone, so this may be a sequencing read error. CDR3 DNA: TGTGCCAGCGGCTTAGCCGGCAGGCAAATGAACACTGAAGCTTTCTTT. Translating gives CASGLAGRQMNTEAFF. The chain couples TRBV7-6 to TRBJ1-1; no definite D call. Germline-derived CDR1 and CDR2 are SGHVS and FNYEAQ. This CDR3 spans 16 amino acids.

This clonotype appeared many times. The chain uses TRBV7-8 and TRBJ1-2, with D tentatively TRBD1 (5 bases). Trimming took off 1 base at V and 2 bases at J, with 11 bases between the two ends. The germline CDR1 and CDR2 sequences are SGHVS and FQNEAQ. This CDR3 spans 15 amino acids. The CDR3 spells CASSLEPRGNYGYTF. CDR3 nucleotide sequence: TGTGCCAGCAGCTTAGAGCCGCGGGGGAACTATGGCTACACCTTC.

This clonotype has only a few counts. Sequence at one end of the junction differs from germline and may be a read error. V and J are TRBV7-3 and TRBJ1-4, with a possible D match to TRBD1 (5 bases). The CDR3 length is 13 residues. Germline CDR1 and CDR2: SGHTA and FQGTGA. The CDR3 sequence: CASSYGKGRTMIF. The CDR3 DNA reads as TGTGCCAGCAGCTACGGGAAGGGGCGTACGATGATTTTT. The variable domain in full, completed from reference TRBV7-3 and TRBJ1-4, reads GAGVSQTPSNKVTEKGKYVELRCDPISGHTALYWYRQSLGQGPEFLIYFQGTGAADDSGLPNDRFFAVRPEGSVSTLKIQRTERGDSAVYLCASSYGKGRTMIFGSGTQLSVL.

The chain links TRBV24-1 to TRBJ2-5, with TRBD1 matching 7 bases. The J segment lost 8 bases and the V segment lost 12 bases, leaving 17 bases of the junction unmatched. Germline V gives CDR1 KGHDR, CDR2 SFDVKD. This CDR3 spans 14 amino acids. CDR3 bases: TGTGCCGCCTCCGGGACAGACTATGGCTACACCCAGTACTTC. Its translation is CAASGTDYGYTQYF.

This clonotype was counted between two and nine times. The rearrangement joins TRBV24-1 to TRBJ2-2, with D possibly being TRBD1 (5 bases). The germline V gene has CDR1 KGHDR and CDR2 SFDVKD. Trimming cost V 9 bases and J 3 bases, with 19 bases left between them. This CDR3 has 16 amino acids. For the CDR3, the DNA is TGTGCCACCGAGGACATTCTAAGAGGCGACACCGGGGAGCTGTTTTTT. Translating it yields CATEDILRGDTGELFF.

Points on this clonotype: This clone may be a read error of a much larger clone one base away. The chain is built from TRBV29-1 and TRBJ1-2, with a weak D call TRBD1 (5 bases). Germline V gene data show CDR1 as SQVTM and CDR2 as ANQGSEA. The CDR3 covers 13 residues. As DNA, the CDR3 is TGCAGCGTTGAAGATTCAGGGAGTTATGGCCACACCTTC. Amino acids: CSVEDSGSYGHTF.

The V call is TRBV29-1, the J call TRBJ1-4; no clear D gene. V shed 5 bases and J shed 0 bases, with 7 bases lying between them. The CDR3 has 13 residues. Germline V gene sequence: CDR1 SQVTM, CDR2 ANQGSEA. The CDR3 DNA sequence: TGCAGCGTTCTGGACGCAACTAATGAAAAACTGTTTTTT. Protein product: CSVLDATNEKLFF.

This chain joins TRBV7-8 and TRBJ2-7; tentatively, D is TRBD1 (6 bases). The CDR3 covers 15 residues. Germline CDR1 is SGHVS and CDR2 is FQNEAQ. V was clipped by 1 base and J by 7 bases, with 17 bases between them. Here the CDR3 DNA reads TGTGCCAGCAGCTTAGGGGAGACAGGCTACGAGGAGCAGTACTTC. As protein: CASSLGETGYEEQYF.

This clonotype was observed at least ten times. The CDR3 spells CASSSGQGGTYEQYF. The DNA of the CDR3 is TGTGCCAGCAGCTCAGGACAGGGTGGCACCTACGAGCAGTACTTC. The chain is built from TRBV7-2 and TRBJ2-7; 8 bases are shared with TRBD1. The CDR3 is 15 residues long. The J segment lost 2 bases and the V segment lost 4 bases, leaving 7 bases of the junction unmatched. CDR1 SGHTA and CDR2 FQGNSA come from the germline V gene.

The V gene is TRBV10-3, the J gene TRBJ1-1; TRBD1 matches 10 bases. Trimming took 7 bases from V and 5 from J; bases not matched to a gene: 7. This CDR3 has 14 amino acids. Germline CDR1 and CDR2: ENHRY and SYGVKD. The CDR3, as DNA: TGTGCCATCAACCCCGACAGGGGGCATACTGAAGCTTTCTTT. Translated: CAINPDRGHTEAFF.